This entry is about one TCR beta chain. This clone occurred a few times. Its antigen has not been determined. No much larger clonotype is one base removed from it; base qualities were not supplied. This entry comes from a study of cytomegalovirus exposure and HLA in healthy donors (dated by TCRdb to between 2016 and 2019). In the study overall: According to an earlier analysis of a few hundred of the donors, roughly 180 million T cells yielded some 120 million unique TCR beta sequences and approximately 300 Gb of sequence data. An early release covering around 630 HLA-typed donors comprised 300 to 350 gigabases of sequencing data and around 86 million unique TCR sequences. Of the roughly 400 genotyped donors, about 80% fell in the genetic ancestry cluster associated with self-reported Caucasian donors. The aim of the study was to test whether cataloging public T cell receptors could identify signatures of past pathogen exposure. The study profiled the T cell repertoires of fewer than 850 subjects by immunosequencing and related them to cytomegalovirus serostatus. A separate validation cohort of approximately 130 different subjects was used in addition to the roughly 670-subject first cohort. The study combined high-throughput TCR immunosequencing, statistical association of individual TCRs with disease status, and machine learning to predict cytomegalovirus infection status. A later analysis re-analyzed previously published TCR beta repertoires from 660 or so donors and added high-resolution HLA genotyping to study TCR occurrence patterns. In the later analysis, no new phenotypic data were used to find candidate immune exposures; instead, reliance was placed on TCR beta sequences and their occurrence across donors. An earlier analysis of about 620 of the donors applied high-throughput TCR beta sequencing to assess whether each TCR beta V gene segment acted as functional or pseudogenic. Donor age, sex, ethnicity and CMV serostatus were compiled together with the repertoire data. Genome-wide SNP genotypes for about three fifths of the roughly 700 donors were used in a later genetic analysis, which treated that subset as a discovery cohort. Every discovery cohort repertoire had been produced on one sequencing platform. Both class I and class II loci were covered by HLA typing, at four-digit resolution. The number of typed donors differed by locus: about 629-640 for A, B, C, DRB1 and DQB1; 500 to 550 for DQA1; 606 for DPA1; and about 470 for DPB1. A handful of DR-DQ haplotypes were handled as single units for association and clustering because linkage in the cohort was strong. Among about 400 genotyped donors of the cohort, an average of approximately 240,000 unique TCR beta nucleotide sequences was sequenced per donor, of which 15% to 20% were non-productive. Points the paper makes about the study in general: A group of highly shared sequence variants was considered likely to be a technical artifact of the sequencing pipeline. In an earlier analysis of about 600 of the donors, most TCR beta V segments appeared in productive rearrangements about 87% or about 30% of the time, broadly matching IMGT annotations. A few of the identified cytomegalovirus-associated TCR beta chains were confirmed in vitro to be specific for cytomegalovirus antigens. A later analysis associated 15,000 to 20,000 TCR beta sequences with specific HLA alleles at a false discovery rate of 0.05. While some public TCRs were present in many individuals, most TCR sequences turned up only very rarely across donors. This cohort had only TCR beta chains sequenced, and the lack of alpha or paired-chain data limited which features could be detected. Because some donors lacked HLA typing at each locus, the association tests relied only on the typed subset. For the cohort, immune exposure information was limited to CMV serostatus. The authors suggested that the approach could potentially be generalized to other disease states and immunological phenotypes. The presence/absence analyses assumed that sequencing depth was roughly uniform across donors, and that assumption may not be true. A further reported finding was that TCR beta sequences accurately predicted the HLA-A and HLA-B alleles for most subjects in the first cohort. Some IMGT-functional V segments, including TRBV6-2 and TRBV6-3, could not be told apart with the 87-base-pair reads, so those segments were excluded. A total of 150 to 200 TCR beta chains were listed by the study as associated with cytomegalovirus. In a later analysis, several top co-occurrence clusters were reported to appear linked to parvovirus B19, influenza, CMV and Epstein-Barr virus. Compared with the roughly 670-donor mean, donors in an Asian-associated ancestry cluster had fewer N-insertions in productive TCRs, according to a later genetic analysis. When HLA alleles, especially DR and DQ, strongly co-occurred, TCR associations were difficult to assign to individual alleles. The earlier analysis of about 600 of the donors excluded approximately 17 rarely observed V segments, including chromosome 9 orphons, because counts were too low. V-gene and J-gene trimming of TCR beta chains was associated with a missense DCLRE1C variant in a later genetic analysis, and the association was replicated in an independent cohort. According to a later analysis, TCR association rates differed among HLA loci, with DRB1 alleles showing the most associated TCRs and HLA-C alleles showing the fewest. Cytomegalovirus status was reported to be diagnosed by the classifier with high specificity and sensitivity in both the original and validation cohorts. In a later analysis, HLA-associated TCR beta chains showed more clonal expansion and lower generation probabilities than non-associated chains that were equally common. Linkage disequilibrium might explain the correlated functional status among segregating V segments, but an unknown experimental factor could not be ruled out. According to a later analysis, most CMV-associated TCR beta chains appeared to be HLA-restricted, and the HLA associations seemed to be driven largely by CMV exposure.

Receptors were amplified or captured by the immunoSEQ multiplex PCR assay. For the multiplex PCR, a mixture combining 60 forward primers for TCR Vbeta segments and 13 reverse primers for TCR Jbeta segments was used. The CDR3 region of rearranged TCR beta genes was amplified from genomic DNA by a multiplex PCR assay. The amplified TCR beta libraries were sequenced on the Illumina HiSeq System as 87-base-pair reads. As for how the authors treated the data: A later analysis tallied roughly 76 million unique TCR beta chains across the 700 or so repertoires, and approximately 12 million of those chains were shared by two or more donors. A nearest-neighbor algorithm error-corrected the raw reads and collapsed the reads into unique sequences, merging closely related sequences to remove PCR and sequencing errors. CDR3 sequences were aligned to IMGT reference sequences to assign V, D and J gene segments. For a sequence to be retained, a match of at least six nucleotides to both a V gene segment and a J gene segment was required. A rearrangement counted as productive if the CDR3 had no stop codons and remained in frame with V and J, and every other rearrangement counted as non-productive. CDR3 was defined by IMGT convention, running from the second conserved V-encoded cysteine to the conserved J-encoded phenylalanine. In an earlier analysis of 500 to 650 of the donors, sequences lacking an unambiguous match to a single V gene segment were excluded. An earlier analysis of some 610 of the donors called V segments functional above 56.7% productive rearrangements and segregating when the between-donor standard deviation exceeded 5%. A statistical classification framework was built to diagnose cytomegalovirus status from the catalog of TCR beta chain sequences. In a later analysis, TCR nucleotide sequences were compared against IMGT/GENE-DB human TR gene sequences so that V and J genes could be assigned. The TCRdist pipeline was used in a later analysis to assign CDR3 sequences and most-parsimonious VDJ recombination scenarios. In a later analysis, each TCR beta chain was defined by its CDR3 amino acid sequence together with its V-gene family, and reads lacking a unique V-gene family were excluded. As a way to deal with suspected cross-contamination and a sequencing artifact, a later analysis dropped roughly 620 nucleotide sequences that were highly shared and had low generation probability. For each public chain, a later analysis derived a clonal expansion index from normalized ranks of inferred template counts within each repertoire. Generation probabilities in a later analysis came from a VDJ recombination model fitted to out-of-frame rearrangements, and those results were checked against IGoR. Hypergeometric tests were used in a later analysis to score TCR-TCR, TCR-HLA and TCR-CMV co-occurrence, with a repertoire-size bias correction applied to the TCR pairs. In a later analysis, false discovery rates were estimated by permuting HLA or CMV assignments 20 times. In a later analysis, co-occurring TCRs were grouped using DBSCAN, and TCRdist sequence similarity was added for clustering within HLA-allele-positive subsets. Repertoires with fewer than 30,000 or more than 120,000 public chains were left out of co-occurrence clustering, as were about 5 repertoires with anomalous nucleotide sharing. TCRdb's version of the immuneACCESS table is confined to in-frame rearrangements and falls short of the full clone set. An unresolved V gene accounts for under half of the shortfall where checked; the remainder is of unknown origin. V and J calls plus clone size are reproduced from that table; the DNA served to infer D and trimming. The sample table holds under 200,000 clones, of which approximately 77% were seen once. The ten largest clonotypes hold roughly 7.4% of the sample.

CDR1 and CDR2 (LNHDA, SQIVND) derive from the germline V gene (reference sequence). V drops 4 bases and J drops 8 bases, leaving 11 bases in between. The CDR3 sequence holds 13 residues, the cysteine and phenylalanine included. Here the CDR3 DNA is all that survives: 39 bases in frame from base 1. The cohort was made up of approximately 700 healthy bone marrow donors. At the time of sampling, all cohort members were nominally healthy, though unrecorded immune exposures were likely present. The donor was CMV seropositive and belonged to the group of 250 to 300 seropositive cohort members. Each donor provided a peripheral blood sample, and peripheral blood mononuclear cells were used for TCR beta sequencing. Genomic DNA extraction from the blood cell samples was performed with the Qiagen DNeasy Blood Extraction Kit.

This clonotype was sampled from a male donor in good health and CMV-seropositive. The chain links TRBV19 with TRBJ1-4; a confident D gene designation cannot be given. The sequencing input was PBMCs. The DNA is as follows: TGTGCCAGTAGTACTAACGGGTACGAAAAACTGTTTTTT. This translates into CASSTNGYEKLFF.